The 2 T cell receptor beta chains below all came from one sample that was sequenced in a study of T-cell reconstitution after alpha-beta-depleted transplantation in children. A TCRbeta library incorporating unique molecular identifiers was prepared. MiXCR, applied by TCRdb to the PCR reads, yields one record per CDR3 protein. Of around 580,000 distinct CDR3 sequences listed, over 20% are singletons. This specimen consisted of PBMCs, obtained before TCRalphabeta/CD19-depleted stem cell transplant. These receptor sequences come from a boy younger than two with Wiskott-Aldrich syndrome, due to receive a stem cell transplant.

This sequence joins TRBV12-3 or TRBV12-4 and TRBJ2-1, with D possibly matching TRBD2 (6 bases). This CDR3 has 15 residues. V gave up 5 bases and J gave up 4 bases, with 15 bases separating them. This chain's CDR3 is CASSPRLALYNEQFF. The CDR3 DNA follows: TGTGCCAGCAGTCCCCGGCTAGCGTTATACAATGAGCAGTTCTTC.

This chain joins TRBV12-3 or TRBV12-4 and TRBJ2-2; TRBD2 is a possible D gene (5 bases). The CDR3 consists of 15 residues. Between the trimmed V and J ends, which lost 3 bases and 3 bases, there was a span of 11 bases. The CDR3 sequence is CASSFESGYTGELFF. CDR3 in DNA: TGTGCCAGCAGTTTTGAGTCGGGATACACCGGGGAGCTGTTTTTT.